Listed below are T cell receptor beta chains from one sample, sequenced in a study of cytomegalovirus exposure and HLA in healthy donors. Profiling relied on immunoSEQ multiplex PCR, and the TCRdb table lists in-frame clones only, not all of them. The data show about 150,000 clones, around 72% seen once. Sequenced input: PBMCs. Receptors were obtained from a young man in good health and CMV-seropositive. Each CDR3 is given with its conserved first and last residue. The D gene is left open where the match is weak. Clone size is shown for a subset of rows, as once, few, many or a class of expanded clone.

CDR3 DNA | CDR3 protein | clone size | J gene | D gene | V gene
TGTGCCAGCAGCCCCTCCAGGGCAACTAATGAAAAACTGTTTTTT | CASSPSRATNEKLFF | NA | TRBJ1-4 | NA | TRBV7-6
TGTGCCAGTAGTGCTGGGACAGGGGGCGGTTTTGGGGCCAACGTCCTGACTTTC | CASSAGTGGGFGANVLTF | NA | TRBJ2-6 | TRBD1 | TRBV19
TGTGCCAGTAGTATAGATCCCCTAGCGGGAATAACCGGGGAGCTGTTTTTT | CASSIDPLAGITGELFF | NA | TRBJ2-2 | TRBD2 | TRBV19
TGCAGCGTTGAAGCGGGGACAGACAGCTACGAGCAGTACTTC | CSVEAGTDSYEQYF | once | TRBJ2-7 | TRBD1 | TRBV29-1
TGTGCCTGGAGGGAGGGACAGGGGGATCAGCCCCAGCATTTT | CAWREGQGDQPQHF | once | TRBJ1-5 | TRBD1 | TRBV30
TGTGCCAGCAGCCCGGGACAGAGACAAGAGACCCAGTACTTC | CASSPGQRQETQYF | few | TRBJ2-5 | TRBD1 | TRBV13
TGTGCCAGCAGCTCACCAATAGTGGGGCGTACGCAGTATTTT | CASSSPIVGRTQYF | NA | TRBJ2-3 | NA | TRBV11-2
TGTGCCAGCCAAGCGGACAGGCCAAAGTGGGAGCAGTACTTC | CASQADRPKWEQYF | NA | TRBJ2-7 | TRBD1 | TRBV7-9
TGCGCCAGCAGCTTACAGGGGGCTAATGAAAAACTGTTTTTT | CASSLQGANEKLFF | NA | TRBJ1-4 | TRBD1 | TRBV5-1
TGTGCCACCAGCAGAGAGGTTAGCGCTACCTACGAGCAGTACTTC | CATSREVSATYEQYF | NA | TRBJ2-7 | NA | TRBV15
TGTGCCAGCTCAAGCGCCGGGACAGCCTACGAGCAGTACTTC | CASSSAGTAYEQYF | NA | TRBJ2-7 | TRBD1 | TRBV18
TGTGCCAGCAGTTTAGTCAGCTCTGGAAACACCATATATTTT | CASSLVSSGNTIYF | NA | TRBJ1-3 | NA | TRBV28
TGTGCCAGCGGGACAGATTATCAGCCCCAGCATTTT | CASGTDYQPQHF | NA | TRBJ1-5 | TRBD1 | TRBV6-5
TGTGCCAGCAGCTTGGAAGCGATAACTAGCACAGATACGCAGTATTTT | CASSLEAITSTDTQYF | few | TRBJ2-3 | NA | TRBV5-4
TGTGCCAGCTCGGCACAGGCCTTAGGGTCCTACGAGCAGTACTTC | CASSAQALGSYEQYF | NA | TRBJ2-7 | NA | TRBV6-4
TGTGCCAGCAGCCCCCCGACAGGGTCAGCCCAAGAGACCCAGTACTTC | CASSPPTGSAQETQYF | NA | TRBJ2-5 | TRBD1 | TRBV6-6